This TCR beta chain was captured in a study of regulatory T cells in long-lasting Graves disease. CDR1 MDHEN and CDR2 SYDVKM come from the germline V gene. The CDR3 extends over 13 amino acids. Trimming shortened V by 6 bases and J by 6 bases, and 11 bases separated the two germline ends. Time point in this sample: newly diagnosed GD, antithyroid drugs for less than 3 months. From RNA extracted from PBMCs, the TCR library was made. This clonotype occurred a few times. iRepertoire HTBI primers and Arm-PCR of CDR3 regions built TCR beta libraries. TCRdb reanalysed the multiplex PCR reads using MiXCR and keeps one entry per CDR3 protein. The sample consists of about half a million distinct CDR3 sequences, around 13% of them appearing once. These data were also reused for a study on T cells in Graves' hyperthyroidism and ophthalmopathy.

The sequencing here drew on peripheral blood mononuclear cells (PBMCs), taken at new diagnosis, from a patient treated with antithyroid drugs. The chain is built from TRBV28 and TRBJ2-2; weak D call: TRBD1 (6 bases). This receptor was identified in a woman in her twenties or thirties with Graves disease. CDR3 protein: CASREGVAGELFF. CDR3 nucleotides: TGTGCCAGCAGAGAGGGGGTAGCCGGGGAGCTGTTTTTT.